This TCR beta chain originates from a study of shared clonotypes between healthy human individuals. General study results and limits: Clonotype sharing levels among donors were expected to vary with sequencing depth.

With respect to this clone: Its antigen is not identified.

CD4+ cells were split into CD45RA+ naive and CD45RA-negative memory subsets. Using immunoSEQ multiplex PCR, the repertoire was profiled, and TCRdb retains in-frame clones only, with some absent. This table holds approximately 2.4 million clones, about 94% found once. Input material: naive CD4+ T cells sorted from blood. Subset: CD45RA+ positively selected. This TCR was recovered from a man aged 18 to 35 in good health.

CDR3 residues: CASSPLPTGSPQETQYF. CDR3 DNA sequence: TGTGCCAGCAGCCCCCTCCCGACAGGGAGCCCCCAAGAGACCCAGTACTTC. V usage is TRBV9 and J usage is TRBJ2-5; 7 bases fit TRBD1. Germline CDR1 is SGDLS and CDR2 is YYNGEE. The junction had 13 bases not matched to a gene; V was cut back by 4 bases and J by 1 base. CDR3 size: 17 residues.